This is a list of T cell receptor beta chains from one sample in a study of blood T cell repertoires in COVID-19. The protocol was immunoSEQ multiplex PCR, while the TCRdb copy is restricted to in-frame clones and leaves out a portion. The sample yields about 100,000 clones, approximately 86% seen once. The specimen sequenced was peripheral blood. These receptors came from a man older than 75 with active or convalescent COVID-19. CDR3s include the opening cysteine and the closing phenylalanine or tryptophan. The D gene is left open where the match is weak. Some rows mark clone size as missing; the rest say once, few, many or name a class of expanded clone.

J: TRBJ2-7
D: TRBD2
V: TRBV10-3
size: -
DNA: TGTGCCATCAGTAGACTAGCGGGAGACGGCGAGCAGTACTTC
CDR3: CAISRLAGDGEQYF

J: TRBJ1-3
D: -
V: TRBV11-2
size: -
DNA: TGTGCCAGCGATCAGGGCTCTGGAAACACCATATATTTT
CDR3: CASDQGSGNTIYF

J: TRBJ2-5
D: -
V: TRBV6-2/TRBV6-3
size: -
DNA: TGTGCCAGCAGTTTCTTACAAGAGACCCAGTACTTC
CDR3: CASSFLQETQYF

J: TRBJ2-7
D: TRBD2
V: TRBV6-6
size: -
DNA: TGTGCCAGCAGGGAGACTAGCGGATCCTACGAGCAGTACTTC
CDR3: CASRETSGSYEQYF

J: TRBJ1-6
D: -
V: TRBV6-6
size: once
DNA: TGTGCCAGACCACTTAATTCACCCCTCCACTTT
CDR3: CARPLNSPLHF

J: TRBJ1-1
D: -
V: TRBV7-2
size: -
DNA: TGTGCCAGCAGCTTGGGACAAGTGAACACTGAAGCTTTCTTT
CDR3: CASSLGQVNTEAFF

J: TRBJ2-2
D: TRBD2
V: TRBV3-1/TRBV3-2
size: -
DNA: TGTGCCAGCAGCCTTCCTGGACTAGCGGACGCGAACACCGGGGAGCTGTTTTTT
CDR3: CASSLPGLADANTGELFF

J: TRBJ2-1
D: TRBD1
V: TRBV5-6
size: few
DNA: TGTGCCAGCAGCTTATTCACCAAGACAGGGGACTCCTACAATGAGCAGTTCTTC
CDR3: CASSLFTKTGDSYNEQFF

J: TRBJ1-1
D: TRBD1
V: TRBV5-1
size: -
DNA: TGCGCCAGCAGCTTGTTACAGGGGGACACTGAAGCTTTCTTT
CDR3: CASSLLQGDTEAFF

J: TRBJ1-5
D: -
V: TRBV7-2
size: few
DNA: TGTGCCAGCAGTGGCAGTGTTAGCAATCAGCCCCAGCATTTT
CDR3: CASSGSVSNQPQHF

J: TRBJ2-2
D: TRBD1
V: TRBV5-1
size: -
DNA: TGCGCCAGCAGCCGCGGACAGGGAAGTGCCACCGGGGAGCTGTTTTTT
CDR3: CASSRGQGSATGELFF